This TCR beta chain was obtained from a study of blood T cells in healthy people across ages. The use of a sample-barcoded 5' primer and a J-beta primer mix characterized a second PCR of roughly 7 to 11 cycles. All samples yielded 2.5 million or more CDR3-containing paired-end reads. TCRdb reprocessed the 5' RACE reads via MiXCR and lists one record per CDR3 protein. The sample carries approximately 800,000 distinct CDR3 sequences, roughly 60% recorded once. Study results and limitations: Diversity figures based on one million T cells were deemed too low.

Each individual donor underwent a draw of around 9.8 milliliters of peripheral blood. To note about this clonotype: The antigen is not known. Germline and junction disagree at one end, which may indicate a read error.

The TCR originated in a young man in good health. The specimen was blood.

The CDR3 DNA sequence: TGTGCCAGTAGTGAAATGAGAGGGGAATTTGGCCACACCTTC. Translated, it gives CASSEMRGEFGHTF. This chain uses TRBV2 with TRBJ1-2, with D possibly matching TRBD1 (5 bases). The CDR3 is 14 amino acids. Germline values: CDR1 SNHLY, CDR2 FYNNEI.